This T cell receptor (beta chain) was identified in a study of beta chain features in type 1 diabetes. The whole isolated RNA underwent reverse transcription, so sequencing captured expressed TCRB transcripts. The repertoire was sequenced with immunoSEQ multiplex PCR; TCRdb's copy has only in-frame clones and lacks some. The sample consists of around 500,000 clones, 25% to 35% of them appearing once. Germline V gene sequence: CDR1 SGHDN, CDR2 FVKESK. Trimming cost V 6 bases and J 0 bases; bases outside gene matches: 2. The CDR3 totals 14 residues. Sequencing used naive CD4+ T cells from blood. The chain has TRBV14 and TRBJ2-1; 7 bases map to TRBD1. The sequence was collected from a man in his late teens or twenties in good health. The DNA for the CDR3 is TGTGCCAGCAGTCGGGACAGCTCCTACAATGAGCAGTTCTTC. This translates into CASSRDSSYNEQFF.